This T cell receptor beta chain is from a study of T cells after yellow fever vaccination (dated by TCRdb to the late 2010s). Regarding the complete study: Using CD3, CD45RA, CCR7 and CD95 staining, memory subsets (EM, EMRA, CM and Tscm) were sorted on a BD FACS Aria III. Memory subsets were sorted on days 0, 15 and 45 and at 18 months after primary vaccination, and on days 0, 15 and 45 after the 30-year booster. Libraries from fractions with low cell numbers were prepared with the SMART-Seq v4 Ultra Low Input RNA kit. Two healthy male donors, one aged 18 to 30 and one aged 30 to 40 years, were included in the cohort. Bulk PBMC replicates and cell subsets were isolated from blood drawn at multiple timepoints before and after both primary and secondary immunization. To follow T-cell clones before and after primary and booster YFV17D yellow fever vaccination, bulk TCR alpha and beta repertoires were sequenced over time.

In the case of this clonotype: Qualities for individual bases were not recorded, and no much larger clone is one base off.

General conclusions and limits of the study: The study included only a couple of donors, which limits how far the findings can be generalized. On day 0, almost all vaccine-responding clonotypes were found to be below detection in the sorted memory subsets. FACS-sorted repertoires could contain abundant contaminating clonotypes from the bulk population, so computational filtering was required. A small fraction of clonotypes appeared in both the CD4 and CD8 compartments, likely as a result of convergent recombination. Compared with the primary T-cell response, the secondary T-cell response was weaker but faster, peaking on day 5 rather than day 15. After the booster, most of the clones that had expanded following primary vaccination were detected again (approximately 96% of CD4 and around 90% of CD8), which suggests that memory was broadly maintained.

Synthesis of TCR cDNA relied on 5'RACE template switching, a step that introduced a universal primer site along with unique molecular identifiers. Priming of cDNA synthesis was performed from both the TCR alpha and TCR beta constant segments. Library amplification used two PCR steps, and the second PCR step added sample barcodes and sequencing adapters. Sequencing of libraries was done on Illumina HiSeq 2500 (2x100 bp) or NovaSeq (2x150 bp). The study's processing was this. MIGEC was used to demultiplex reads and collapse the reads into UMI consensus sequences, and MiXCR was used for V(D)J alignment. Clonotypes responding to the vaccine were identified with edgeR on replicate PBMC samples, with the criteria of FDR below 0.01 and a log2 fold change above 5 up to day 15. Bulk clonotypes were assigned CD4 or CD8 identity according to which sequenced CD4 or CD8 repertoire held them at higher abundance. To estimate how each clone was distributed across memory phenotypes, clonotype frequencies in memory subsets were weighted by the numbers of FACS-sorted cells. Through fastp at Q25 and MiXCR, TCRdb rebuilt clones from the public reads, retaining in-frame beta chains. One record per CDR3 amino acid sequence lists the most common genes and DNA. These V and J calls originate from TCRdb's pipeline instead of the authors' own analysis. Recorded for this sample are over 35,000 distinct CDR3 sequences; 5% to 8% of them occurred a single time. The ten top clones hold more than 9% of the sample.

The sample's treatment or condition, from its label and the paper: live attenuated yellow fever vaccine strain. PBMCs were isolated from peripheral blood using a standard Ficoll-Paque protocol. The RNeasy Micro Kit was used to extract RNA from sorted memory subsets. At the junction V is shortened by 4 bases and J by 2 bases; bases outside the gene matches: 4. The CDR3 goes from the cysteine to the phenylalanine over 13 residues. Only CDR3 DNA remains: 39 bases, in frame from the first base. CDR1 and CDR2 are drawn from the germline V gene (reference sequence): DFQATT, SNEGSKA. The rearrangement combines TRBV20-1 with TRBJ2-5; 7 central nucleotides agree with TRBD2. The receptor was isolated from a man aged 30-40 years who received the YFV17D yellow fever vaccine. Specimen: PBMCs, either bulk or a sorted T-cell subset (CD4+, CD8+, memory, or dextramer-sorted; not recorded which), collected 45 days after the yellow fever booster vaccination. The nucleotides are TGCAGTGCTACCGGGGGAGGGCAAGAGACCCAGTACTTC. It translates as CSATGGGQETQYF.